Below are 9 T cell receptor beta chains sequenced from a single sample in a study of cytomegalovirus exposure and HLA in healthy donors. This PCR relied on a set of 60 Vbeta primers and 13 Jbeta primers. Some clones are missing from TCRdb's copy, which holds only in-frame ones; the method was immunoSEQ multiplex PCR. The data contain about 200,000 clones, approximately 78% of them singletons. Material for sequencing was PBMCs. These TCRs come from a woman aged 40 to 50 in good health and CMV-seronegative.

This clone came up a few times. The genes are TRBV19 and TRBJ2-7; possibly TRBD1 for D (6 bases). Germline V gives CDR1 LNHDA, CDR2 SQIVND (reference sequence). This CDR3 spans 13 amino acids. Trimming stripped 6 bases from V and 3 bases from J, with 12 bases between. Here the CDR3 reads CASSQTGFYEQYF. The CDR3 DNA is TGTGCCAGTAGCCAAACAGGGTTCTACGAGCAGTACTTC.

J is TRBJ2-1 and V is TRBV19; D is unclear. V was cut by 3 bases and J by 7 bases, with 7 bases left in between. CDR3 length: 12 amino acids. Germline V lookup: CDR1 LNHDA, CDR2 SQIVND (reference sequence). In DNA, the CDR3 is TGTGCCAGTAGTATGCCCGGGAATGAGCAGTTCTTC. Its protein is CASSMPGNEQFF.

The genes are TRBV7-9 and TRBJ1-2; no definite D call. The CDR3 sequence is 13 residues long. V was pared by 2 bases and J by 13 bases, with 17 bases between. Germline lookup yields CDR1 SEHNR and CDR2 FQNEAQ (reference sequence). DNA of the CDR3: TGTGCCAGCAGCTTAAAGACCCGCGGCAGACTCACCTTC. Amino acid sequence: CASSLKTRGRLTF. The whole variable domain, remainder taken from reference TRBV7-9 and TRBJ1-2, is DTGVSQNPRHKITKRGQNVTFRCDPISEHNRLYWYRQTLGQGPEFLTYFQNEAQLEKSRLLSDRFSAERPKGSFSTLEIQRTEQGDSAMYLCASSLKTRGRLTFGSGTRLTVV.

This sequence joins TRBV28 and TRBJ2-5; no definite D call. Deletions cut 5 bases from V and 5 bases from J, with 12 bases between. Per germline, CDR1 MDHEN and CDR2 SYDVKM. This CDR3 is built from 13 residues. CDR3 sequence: CASSPLSLETQYF. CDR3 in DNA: TGTGCCAGCAGTCCCCTCTCGTTGGAGACCCAGTACTTC.

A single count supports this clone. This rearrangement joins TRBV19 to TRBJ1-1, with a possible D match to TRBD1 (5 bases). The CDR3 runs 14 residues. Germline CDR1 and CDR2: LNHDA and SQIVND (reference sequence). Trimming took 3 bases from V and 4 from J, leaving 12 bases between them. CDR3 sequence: CASSIVGGGTEAFF. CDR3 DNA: TGTGCCAGTAGTATCGTCGGGGGTGGCACTGAAGCTTTCTTT.

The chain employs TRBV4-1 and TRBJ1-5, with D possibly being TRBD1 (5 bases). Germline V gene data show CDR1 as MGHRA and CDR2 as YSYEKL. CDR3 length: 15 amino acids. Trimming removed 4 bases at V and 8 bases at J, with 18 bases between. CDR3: CASSLLPAGKKPQHF. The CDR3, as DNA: TGCGCCAGCAGCCTCCTCCCGGCAGGGAAGAAGCCCCAGCATTTT.

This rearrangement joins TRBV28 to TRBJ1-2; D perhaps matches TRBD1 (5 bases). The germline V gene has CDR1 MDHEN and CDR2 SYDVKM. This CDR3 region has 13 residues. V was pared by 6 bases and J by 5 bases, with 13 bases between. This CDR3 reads CASRVRTTYGYTF. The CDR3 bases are TGTGCCAGCAGAGTTAGGACAACATATGGCTACACCTTC.

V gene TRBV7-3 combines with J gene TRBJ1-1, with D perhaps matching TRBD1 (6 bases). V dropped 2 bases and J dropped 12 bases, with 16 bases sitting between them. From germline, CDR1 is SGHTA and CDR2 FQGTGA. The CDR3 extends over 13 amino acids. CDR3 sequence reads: CASSLEGHGVPFF. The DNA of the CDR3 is TGTGCCAGCAGCTTAGAGGGACACGGGGTTCCTTTCTTT. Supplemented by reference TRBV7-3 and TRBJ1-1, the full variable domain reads GAGVSQTPSNKVTEKGKYVELRCDPISGHTALYWYRQSLGQGPEFLIYFQGTGAADDSGLPNDRFFAVRPEGSVSTLKIQRTERGDSAVYLCASSLEGHGVPFFGQGTRLTVV.

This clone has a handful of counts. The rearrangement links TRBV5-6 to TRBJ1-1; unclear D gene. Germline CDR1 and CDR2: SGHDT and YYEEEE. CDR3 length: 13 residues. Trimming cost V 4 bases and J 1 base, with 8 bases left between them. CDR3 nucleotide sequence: TGTGCCAGCAGCCCACCGGGGAACACTGAAGCTTTCTTT. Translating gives CASSPPGNTEAFF.